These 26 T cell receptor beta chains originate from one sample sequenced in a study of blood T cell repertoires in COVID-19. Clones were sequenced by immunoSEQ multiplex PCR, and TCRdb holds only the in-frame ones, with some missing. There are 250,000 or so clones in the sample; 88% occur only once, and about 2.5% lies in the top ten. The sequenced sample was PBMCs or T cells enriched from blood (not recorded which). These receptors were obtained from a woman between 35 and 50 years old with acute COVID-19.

CDR3 amino acids: CASSQGAGSGSEAFF. The CDR3, as DNA: TGTGCCAGCAGCCAAGGGGCAGGGTCGGGCTCAGAAGCTTTCTTT. V is TRBV14 and J is TRBJ1-1; D may be TRBD1 (5 bases). The germline V gene has CDR1 SGHDN and CDR2 FVKESK. The CDR3 runs to 15 residues. V lost 1 base to trimming and J lost 8 bases, with 17 bases between them.

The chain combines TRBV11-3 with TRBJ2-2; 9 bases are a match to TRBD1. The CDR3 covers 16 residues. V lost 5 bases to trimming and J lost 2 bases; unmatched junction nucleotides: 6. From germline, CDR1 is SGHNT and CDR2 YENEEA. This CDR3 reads CASSERQGVNTGELFF. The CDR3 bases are TGTGCCAGCAGCGAGAGACAGGGGGTTAACACCGGGGAGCTGTTTTTT.

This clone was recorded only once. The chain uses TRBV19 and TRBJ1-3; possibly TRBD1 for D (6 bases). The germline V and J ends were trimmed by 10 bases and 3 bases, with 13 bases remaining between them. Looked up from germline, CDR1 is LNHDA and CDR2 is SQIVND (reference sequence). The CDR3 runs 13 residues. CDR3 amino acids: CAISTGFGNTIYF. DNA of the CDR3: TGTGCCATCTCAACAGGGTTTGGAAACACCATATATTTT.

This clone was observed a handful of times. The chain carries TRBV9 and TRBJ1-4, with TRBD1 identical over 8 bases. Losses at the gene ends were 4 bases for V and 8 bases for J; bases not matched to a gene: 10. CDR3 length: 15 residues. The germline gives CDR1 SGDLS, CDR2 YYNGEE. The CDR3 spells CASSTQTGEGEKLFF. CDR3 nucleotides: TGTGCCAGCAGCACTCAGACAGGGGAGGGAGAAAAACTGTTTTTT.

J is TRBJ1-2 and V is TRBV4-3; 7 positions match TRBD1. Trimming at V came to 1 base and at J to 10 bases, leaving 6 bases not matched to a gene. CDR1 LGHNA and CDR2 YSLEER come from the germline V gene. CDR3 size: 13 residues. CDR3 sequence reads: CASSQGTGSVYTF. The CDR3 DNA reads TGCGCCAGCAGCCAAGGGACAGGATCGGTCTACACCTTC.

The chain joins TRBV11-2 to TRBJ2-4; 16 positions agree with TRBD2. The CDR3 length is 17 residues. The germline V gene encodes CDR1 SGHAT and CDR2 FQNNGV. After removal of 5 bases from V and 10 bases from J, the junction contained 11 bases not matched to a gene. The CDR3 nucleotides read TGTGCCAGCAGCCTAGGGACTAGCGGGAGGGCCGGGGGTATTCAGTACTTC. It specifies CASSLGTSGRAGGIQYF.

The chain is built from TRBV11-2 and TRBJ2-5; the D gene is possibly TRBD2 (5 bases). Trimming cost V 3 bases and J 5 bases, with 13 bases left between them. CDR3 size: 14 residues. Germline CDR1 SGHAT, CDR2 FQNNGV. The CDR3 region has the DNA TGTGCCAGCAGCTTCAACCGGGGTGGGGAGACCCAGTACTTC. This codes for CASSFNRGGETQYF.

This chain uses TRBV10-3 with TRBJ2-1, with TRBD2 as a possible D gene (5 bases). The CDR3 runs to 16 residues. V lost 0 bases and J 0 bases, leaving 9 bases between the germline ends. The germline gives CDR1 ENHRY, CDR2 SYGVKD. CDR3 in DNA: TGTGCCATCAGTGAGTCCGGGGTCTTCTCCTACAATGAGCAGTTCTTC. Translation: CAISESGVFSYNEQFF.

Here the CDR3 reads CASNPGGGKDTQYF. DNA for the CDR3: TGTGCCAGCAACCCCGGGGGGGGGAAAGATACGCAGTATTTT. The chain couples TRBV7-2 to TRBJ2-3; 8 positions agree with TRBD2. CDR3 size: 14 residues. J was trimmed by 5 bases and V by 7 bases; bases with no gene match: 8. Germline-derived CDR1 and CDR2 are SGHTA and FQGNSA.

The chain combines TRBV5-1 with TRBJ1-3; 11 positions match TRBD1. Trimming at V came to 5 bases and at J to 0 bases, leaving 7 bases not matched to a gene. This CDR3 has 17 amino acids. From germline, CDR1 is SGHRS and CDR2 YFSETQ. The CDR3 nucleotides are TGCGCCAGCAGTCGGACAGGGGGCCTTAACTCTGGAAACACCATATATTTT. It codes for CASSRTGGLNSGNTIYF. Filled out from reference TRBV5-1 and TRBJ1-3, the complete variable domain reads KAGVTQTPRYLIKTRGQQVTLSCSPISGHRSVSWYQQTPGQGLQFLFEYFSETQRNKGNFPGRFSGRQFSNSRSEMNVSTLELGDSALYLCASSRTGGLNSGNTIYFGEGSWLTVV.

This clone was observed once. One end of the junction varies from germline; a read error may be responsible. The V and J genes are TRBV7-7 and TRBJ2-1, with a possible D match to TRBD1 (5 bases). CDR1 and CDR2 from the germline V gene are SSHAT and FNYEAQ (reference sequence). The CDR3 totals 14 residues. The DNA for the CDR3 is TGTGCTAGCAGCTTAGGCCCATCTAGGGGTGAGCAGTTCTTC. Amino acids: CASSLGPSRGEQFF.

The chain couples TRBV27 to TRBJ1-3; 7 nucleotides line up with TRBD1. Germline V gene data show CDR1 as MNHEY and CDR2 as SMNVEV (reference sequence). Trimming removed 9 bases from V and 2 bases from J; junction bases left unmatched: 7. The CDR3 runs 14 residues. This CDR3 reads CASGPTGTGNTIYF. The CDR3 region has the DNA TGTGCCAGTGGTCCGACAGGGACTGGAAACACCATATATTTT.

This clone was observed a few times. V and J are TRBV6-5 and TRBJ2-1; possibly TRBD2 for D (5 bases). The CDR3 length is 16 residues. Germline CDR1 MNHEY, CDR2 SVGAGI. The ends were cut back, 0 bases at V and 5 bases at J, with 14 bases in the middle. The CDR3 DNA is TGTGCCAGCAGTTACTCGAGGGCCCTTATGGACAATGAGCAGTTCTTC. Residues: CASSYSRALMDNEQFF.

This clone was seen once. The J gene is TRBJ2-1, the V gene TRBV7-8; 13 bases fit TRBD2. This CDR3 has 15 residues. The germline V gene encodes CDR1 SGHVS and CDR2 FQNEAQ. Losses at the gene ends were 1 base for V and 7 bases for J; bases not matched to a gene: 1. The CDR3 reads CASSLGTSGSNEQFF. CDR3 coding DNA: TGTGCCAGCAGCTTAGGGACTAGCGGGAGTAATGAGCAGTTCTTC.

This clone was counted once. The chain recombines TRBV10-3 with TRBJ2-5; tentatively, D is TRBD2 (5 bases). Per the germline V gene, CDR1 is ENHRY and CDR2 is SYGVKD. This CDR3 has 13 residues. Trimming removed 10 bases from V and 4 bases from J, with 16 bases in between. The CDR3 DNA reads TGTGCCACCTCGGGATTCTCGGCAGAGACCCAGTACTTC. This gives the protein CATSGFSAETQYF.

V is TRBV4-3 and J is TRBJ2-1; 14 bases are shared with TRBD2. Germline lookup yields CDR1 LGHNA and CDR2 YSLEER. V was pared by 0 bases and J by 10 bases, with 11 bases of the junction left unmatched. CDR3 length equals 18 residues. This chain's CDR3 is CASSQDRLGLAGVYEQFF. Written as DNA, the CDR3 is TGCGCCAGCAGCCAAGATAGGTTGGGACTAGCGGGAGTATACGAGCAGTTCTTC.

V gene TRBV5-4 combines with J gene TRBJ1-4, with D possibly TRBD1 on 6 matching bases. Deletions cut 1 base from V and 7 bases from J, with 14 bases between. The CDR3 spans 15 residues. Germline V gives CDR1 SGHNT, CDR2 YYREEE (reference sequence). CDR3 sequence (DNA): TGTGCCAGCAGCTTGAATGACAGGATCGGTGAAAAACTGTTTTTT. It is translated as CASSLNDRIGEKLFF.

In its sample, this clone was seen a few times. The CDR3: CASSLALGQGVNYGYTF. CDR3 DNA: TGTGCCAGCAGCTTAGCCCTCGGACAGGGGGTGAACTATGGCTACACCTTC. V usage is TRBV7-2 and J usage is TRBJ1-2; 10 bases match TRBD1. Germline values: CDR1 SGHTA, CDR2 FQGNSA. V gave up 0 bases and J gave up 2 bases; unmatched junction bases: 6. The CDR3 is made up of 17 amino acids.

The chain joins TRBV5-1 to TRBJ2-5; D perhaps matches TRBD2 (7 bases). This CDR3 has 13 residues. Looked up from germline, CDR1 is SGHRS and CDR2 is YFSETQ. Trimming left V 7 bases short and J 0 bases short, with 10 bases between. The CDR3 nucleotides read TGCGCCAGCGGGGGGGCGTACCAAGAGACCCAGTACTTC. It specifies CASGGAYQETQYF.

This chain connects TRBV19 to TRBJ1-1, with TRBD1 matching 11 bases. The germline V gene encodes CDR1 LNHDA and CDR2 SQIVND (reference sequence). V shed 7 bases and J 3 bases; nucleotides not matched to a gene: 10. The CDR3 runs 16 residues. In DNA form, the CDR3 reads TGTGCCAGTACCCACTATGGACAGGGGGCTTACACTGAAGCTTTCTTT. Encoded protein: CASTHYGQGAYTEAFF.

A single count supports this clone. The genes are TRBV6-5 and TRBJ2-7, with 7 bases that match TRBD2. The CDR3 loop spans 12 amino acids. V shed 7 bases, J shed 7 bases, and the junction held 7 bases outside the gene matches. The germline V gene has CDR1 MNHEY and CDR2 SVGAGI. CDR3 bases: TGTGCCAGCAAGGGGTCCGGGGGGGAGCAGTACGTC. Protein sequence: CASKGSGGEQYV.

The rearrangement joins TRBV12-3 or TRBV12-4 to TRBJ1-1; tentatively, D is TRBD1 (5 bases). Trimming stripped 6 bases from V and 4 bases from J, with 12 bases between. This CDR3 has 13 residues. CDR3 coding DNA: TGTGCCAGCAGACCCCAGGGATCCACTGAAGCTTTCTTT. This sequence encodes CASRPQGSTEAFF.

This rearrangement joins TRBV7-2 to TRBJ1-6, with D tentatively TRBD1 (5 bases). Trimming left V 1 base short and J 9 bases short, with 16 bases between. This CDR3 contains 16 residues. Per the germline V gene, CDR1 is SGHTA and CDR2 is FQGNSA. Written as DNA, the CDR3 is TGTGCCAGCAGCTTAGTTGGCAGGGATGGAATTTCACCCCTCCACTTT. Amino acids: CASSLVGRDGISPLHF.

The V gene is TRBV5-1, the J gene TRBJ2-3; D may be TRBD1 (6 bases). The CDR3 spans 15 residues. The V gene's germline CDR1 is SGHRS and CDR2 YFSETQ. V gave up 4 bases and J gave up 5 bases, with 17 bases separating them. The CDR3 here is CASSPQTGRGDTQYF. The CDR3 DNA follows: TGCGCCAGCAGCCCCCAGACAGGTAGGGGAGATACGCAGTATTTT.

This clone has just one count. The CDR3 sequence: CASSRQGGTDTQYF. The CDR3 coding sequence is TGTGCCAGCAGTCGACAGGGTGGTACAGATACGCAGTATTTT. The chain combines TRBV6-5 with TRBJ2-3, with TRBD1 matching over 7 bases. Germline values: CDR1 MNHEY, CDR2 SVGAGI. Germline trimming cut 5 bases from V and 3 bases from J; bases unmatched to any gene: 5. This CDR3 contains 14 residues.

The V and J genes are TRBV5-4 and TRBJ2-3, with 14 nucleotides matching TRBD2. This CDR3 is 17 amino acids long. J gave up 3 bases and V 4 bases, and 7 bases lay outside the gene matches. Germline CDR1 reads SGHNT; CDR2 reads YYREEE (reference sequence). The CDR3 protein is CASSTRTSGRPTDTQYF. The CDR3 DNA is TGTGCCAGCAGCACCCGGACTAGCGGGAGGCCGACAGATACGCAGTATTTT.